The present entry profiles one T cell receptor (beta chain) with its context. Its antigen is as yet unknown. Produced via immunoSEQ multiplex PCR; TCRdb's table is partial and in-frame only. The sample holds about 150,000 clones, roughly 90% seen once. Researchers grouped second doses given at about 4 or about 12 weeks into one pool. The data belong to a study of T cell responses to AZD1222 COVID-19 vaccine. Study-level points and caveats: The donors showed a predominance of white British ancestry and of females, with possible underestimation of clonal diversity. Spike-specific TCR depth and breadth grew after two AZD1222 doses.

This TCR was sampled from an adult who received the AZD1222 COVID-19 vaccine. Sequenced material: peripheral blood, taken 28 days after the second AZD1222 dose.

This CDR3 is CAWSVGGTNTGELFF. CDR3 DNA: TGTGCCTGGAGTGTAGGCGGTACGAACACCGGGGAGCTGTTTTTT. This chain connects TRBV30 to TRBJ2-2, with D hard to call. This CDR3 has 15 amino acids. CDR1 and CDR2 from the germline V gene are GTSNPN and SVGIG (reference sequence). Trimming shortened V by 0 bases and J by 0 bases, and 8 bases separated the two germline ends.